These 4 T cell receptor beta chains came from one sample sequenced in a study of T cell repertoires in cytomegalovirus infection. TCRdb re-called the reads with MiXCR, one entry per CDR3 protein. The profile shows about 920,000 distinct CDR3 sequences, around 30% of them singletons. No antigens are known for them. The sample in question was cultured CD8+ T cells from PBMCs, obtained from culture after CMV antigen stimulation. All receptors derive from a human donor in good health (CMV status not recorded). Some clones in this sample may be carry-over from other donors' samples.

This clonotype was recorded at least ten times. CDR3 coding DNA: TGTGCCAGCAGCACCAGGGTTCTGGATACGCAGTATTTT. Amino acid sequence: CASSTRVLDTQYF. V gene TRBV12-3 or TRBV12-4 combines with J gene TRBJ2-3, with D tentatively TRBD1 (5 bases). Trimming cost V 6 bases and J 6 bases, with 13 bases left between them. The CDR3 has 13 residues.

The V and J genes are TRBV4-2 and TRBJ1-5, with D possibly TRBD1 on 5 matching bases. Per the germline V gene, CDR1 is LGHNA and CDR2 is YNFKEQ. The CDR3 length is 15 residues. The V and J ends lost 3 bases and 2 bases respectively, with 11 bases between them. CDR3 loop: CASSQGEEGNQPQHF. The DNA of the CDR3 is TGTGCCAGCAGCCAGGGGGAGGAGGGCAATCAGCCCCAGCATTTT.

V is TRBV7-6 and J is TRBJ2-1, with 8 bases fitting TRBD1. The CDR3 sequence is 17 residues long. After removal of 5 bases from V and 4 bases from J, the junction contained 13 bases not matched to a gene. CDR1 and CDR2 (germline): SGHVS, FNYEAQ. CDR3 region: CASSTEGGTGPYNEQFF. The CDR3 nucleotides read TGTGCCAGCAGCACAGAAGGGGGGACAGGACCTTACAATGAGCAGTTCTTC. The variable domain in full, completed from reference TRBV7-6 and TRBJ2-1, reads GAGVSQSPRYKVTKRGQDVALRCDPISGHVSLYWYRQALGQGPEFLTYFNYEAQQDKSGLPNDRFSAERPEGSISTLTIQRTEQRDSAMYRCASSTEGGTGPYNEQFFGPGTRLTVL.

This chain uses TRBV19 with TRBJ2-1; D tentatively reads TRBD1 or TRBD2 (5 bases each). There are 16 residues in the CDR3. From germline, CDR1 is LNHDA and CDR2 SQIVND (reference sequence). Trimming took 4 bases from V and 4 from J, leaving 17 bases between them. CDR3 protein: CASSRSGDWGYNEQFF. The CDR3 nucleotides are TGTGCCAGTAGTAGAAGTGGAGACTGGGGGTACAATGAGCAGTTCTTC.